Presented here are 5 T cell receptor beta chains from one specimen sequenced in a study of T-cell reconstitution after alpha-beta-depleted transplantation in children. Construction of the TCRbeta library involved unique molecular identifiers. A single record per CDR3 protein comes from TCRdb applying MiXCR to the PCR reads. The data hold 580,000 or so distinct CDR3 sequences, with more than 20% observed a single time. The material was PBMCs, mostly from graft donor cells, obtained 360 days after TCRalphabeta/CD19-depleted stem cell transplant. These receptors originate from a boy under two years old who had a stem cell transplant for acute myeloid leukemia, so the T cells may come from the graft donor.

This clonotype has just a few counts. The V call is TRBV20-1, the J call TRBJ1-4, with a weak D call TRBD1 (5 bases). V dropped 6 bases and J dropped 3 bases, with 14 bases sitting between them. Germline CDR1 and CDR2: DFQATT and SNEGSKA (reference sequence). The CDR3 runs to 14 residues. CDR3 region: CSASSTGANEKLFF. DNA for the CDR3: TGCAGTGCCTCATCCACGGGGGCTAATGAAAAACTGTTTTTT.

This clonotype was picked up a small number of times. The gene calls are TRBV6-2 or TRBV6-3 and TRBJ2-7; the D is unclear. Trimming pared 6 bases from V and 3 bases from J, leaving 9 bases between. The CDR3 spans 12 residues. CDR1 MNHEY and CDR2 SVGEGT come from the germline V gene. CDR3 region: CASSRTDYEQYV. The CDR3 bases are TGTGCCAGCAGCCGCACCGACTACGAGCAGTACGTC.

This clonotype turned up a few times. The chain is built from TRBV20-1 and TRBJ2-4; a possible D gene is TRBD2 (7 bases). The CDR3 sequence is 12 residues long. Per the germline V gene, CDR1 is DFQATT and CDR2 is SNEGSKA (reference sequence). The V end lost 3 bases, the J end lost 9 bases, and 12 bases lay between the germline ends. CDR3 sequence: CSASKGGGIQYF. CDR3 DNA: TGCAGTGCTAGTAAAGGGGGGGGCATTCAGTACTTC.

This clonotype was recorded at least ten times. The chain recombines TRBV29-1 with TRBJ2-3, with TRBD2 identical over 7 bases. From germline, CDR1 is SQVTM and CDR2 ANQGSEA. V gave up 6 bases and J gave up 3 bases; unmatched junction bases: 3. The CDR3 totals 12 residues. As DNA, the CDR3 is TGCAGCGTAGGACTAGGGACAGATACGCAGTATTTT. Translation gives CSVGLGTDTQYF.

This clonotype has a count of ten or more. The chain combines TRBV11-3 with TRBJ2-7, with a possible D match to TRBD2 (5 bases). The V gene's germline CDR1 is SGHNT and CDR2 YENEEA. The CDR3 totals 19 residues. Trimming took off 4 bases at V and 4 bases at J, with 29 bases between the two ends. The CDR3 loop reads CASSSLDGLGRLNIYEQYF. The DNA for the CDR3 is TGTGCCAGCAGCTCACTAGATGGGCTCGGGCGCCTGAATATTTACGAGCAGTACTTC.